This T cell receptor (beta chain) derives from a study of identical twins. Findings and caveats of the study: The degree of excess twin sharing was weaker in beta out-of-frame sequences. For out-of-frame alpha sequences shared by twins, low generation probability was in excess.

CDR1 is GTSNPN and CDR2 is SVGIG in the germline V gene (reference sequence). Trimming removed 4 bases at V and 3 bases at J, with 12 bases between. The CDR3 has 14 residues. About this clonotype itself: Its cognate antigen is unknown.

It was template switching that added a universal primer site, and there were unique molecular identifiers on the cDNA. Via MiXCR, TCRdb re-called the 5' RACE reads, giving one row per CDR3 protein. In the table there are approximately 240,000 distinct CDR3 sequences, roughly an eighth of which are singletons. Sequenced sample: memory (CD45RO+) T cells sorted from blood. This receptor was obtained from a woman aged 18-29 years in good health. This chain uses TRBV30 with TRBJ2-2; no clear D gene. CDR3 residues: CAWTTGEYTGELFF. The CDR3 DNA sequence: TGTGCCTGGACCACCGGAGAGTACACCGGGGAGCTGTTTTTT.